This record concerns one T cell receptor (beta chain) sequence. This sample stems from a study of blood T cell repertoires in COVID-19. Study-wide background: Material from acute and convalescent COVID-19 was sourced from the United States, Italy and Spain.

Original processing methods: Amplification of reference gene primers was used by the study to estimate nucleated cell counts. The data were produced by immunoSEQ multiplex PCR, yet TCRdb's version contains in-frame clones alone and is incomplete. That table supplies the V and J calls and clone size; D and trimming were determined from the DNA. Of about 190,000 clones in the sample, roughly 86% are singletons; the top ten hold about 1.6%. The receptor's source is a man younger than 30 with active or convalescent COVID-19. Material: peripheral blood.

The CDR3 DNA reads as TGTGCCAGCAGGGGGCTGGCGGGAGGATCTGGCGAGCAGTACTTC. This codes for CASRGLAGGSGEQYF. The rearrangement links TRBV7-6 to TRBJ2-7, with TRBD2 matching 8 bases. The CDR3 length is 15 residues. Trimming removed 6 bases from V and 6 bases from J; junction bases left unmatched: 13. Germline V gives CDR1 SGHVS, CDR2 FNYEAQ.